These T cell receptor beta chains were read from a single sample in a study of blood T cell repertoires in COVID-19. TCRdb's table, derived via immunoSEQ multiplex PCR, lists solely in-frame clones and lacks some. In the table there are roughly 98,000 clones, 92% of which are singletons. Input material: peripheral blood. Every receptor here comes from a woman aged 55-69 years with active COVID-19. CDR3s include the opening cysteine and the closing phenylalanine or tryptophan. Each record gives: J gene, V gene, D gene, clone size, CDR3 protein, CDR3 DNA. The D gene is left open where the match is weak. Not every row has a clone size; where given, it reads once, few, many or a size class.

j_call: TRBJ2-2; v_call: TRBV12-3/TRBV12-4; d_call: -; clone_size: -; cdr3_aa: CASKRKGTGELFF; cdr3_nt: TGTGCCAGCAAACGGAAGGGGACCGGGGAGCTGTTTTTT
j_call: TRBJ1-1; v_call: TRBV5-1; d_call: TRBD1; clone_size: -; cdr3_aa: CASSLVGGRGYTEAFF; cdr3_nt: TGCGCCAGCAGCTTGGTAGGGGGCAGGGGGTACACTGAAGCTTTCTTT
j_call: TRBJ2-3; v_call: TRBV4-1; d_call: TRBD2; clone_size: -; cdr3_aa: CASSQDLASGRDTQYF; cdr3_nt: TGCGCCAGCAGCCAAGATTTGGCTAGCGGGAGGGATACGCAGTATTTT
j_call: TRBJ2-5; v_call: TRBV7-9; d_call: -; clone_size: -; cdr3_aa: CASSLFRETQYF; cdr3_nt: TGTGCCAGCAGCTTATTCCGGGAGACCCAGTACTTC
j_call: TRBJ2-1; v_call: TRBV2; d_call: TRBD2; clone_size: once; cdr3_aa: CASSKGAGGLEQFF; cdr3_nt: TGTGCCAGCAGTAAAGGTGCGGGGGGATTGGAGCAGTTCTTC
j_call: TRBJ1-6; v_call: TRBV9; d_call: -; clone_size: -; cdr3_aa: CASSVAPGNSPLHF; cdr3_nt: TGTGCCAGCAGCGTAGCTCCGGGGAATTCACCCCTCCACTTT
j_call: TRBJ2-2; v_call: TRBV7-2; d_call: -; clone_size: -; cdr3_aa: CASSLKSTSPNTGELFF; cdr3_nt: TGTGCCAGCAGCTTAAAGTCGACATCTCCGAACACCGGGGAGCTGTTTTTT
j_call: TRBJ2-1; v_call: TRBV7-9; d_call: -; clone_size: -; cdr3_aa: CASSLAQASERNEQFF; cdr3_nt: TGTGCCAGCAGCTTAGCGCAGGCTAGCGAACGCAATGAGCAGTTCTTC
j_call: TRBJ2-3; v_call: TRBV5-1; d_call: TRBD1; clone_size: once; cdr3_aa: CASSLGVGTASTDTQYF; cdr3_nt: TGCGCCAGCAGCTTGGGGGTCGGGACAGCCAGCACAGATACGCAGTATTTT
j_call: TRBJ1-1; v_call: TRBV6-5; d_call: TRBD1; clone_size: -; cdr3_aa: CASSYERQGARKAFF; cdr3_nt: TGTGCCAGCAGTTATGAGCGGCAGGGGGCCCGTAAAGCTTTCTTT
j_call: TRBJ2-1; v_call: TRBV7-3; d_call: TRBD2; clone_size: once; cdr3_aa: CASSLKGTSGTGNEQFF; cdr3_nt: TGTGCCAGCAGCTTAAAAGGGACTAGCGGGACTGGGAATGAGCAGTTCTTC
j_call: TRBJ1-6; v_call: TRBV7-2; d_call: TRBD1; clone_size: -; cdr3_aa: CASSPPPGQGISPLHF; cdr3_nt: TGTGCCAGCAGCCCTCCGCCGGGACAGGGAATTTCACCCCTCCACTTT
j_call: TRBJ2-2; v_call: TRBV7-2; d_call: TRBD2; clone_size: -; cdr3_aa: CASSISGANTGELFF; cdr3_nt: TGTGCCAGCAGCATTAGCGGGGCGAACACCGGGGAGCTGTTTTTT
j_call: TRBJ1-2; v_call: TRBV4-2; d_call: TRBD1; clone_size: -; cdr3_aa: CASSQDIDRAGGYTF; cdr3_nt: TGTGCCAGCAGCCAAGATATTGACAGGGCAGGAGGCTACACCTTC
j_call: TRBJ2-1; v_call: TRBV5-6; d_call: -; clone_size: -; cdr3_aa: CASSIQGGIEQFF; cdr3_nt: TGTGCCAGCAGCATACAGGGGGGGATTGAGCAGTTCTTC
j_call: TRBJ2-7; v_call: TRBV28; d_call: -; clone_size: -; cdr3_aa: CASSPTGSYLYEQYF; cdr3_nt: TGTGCCAGCAGTCCCACAGGCTCCTACCTGTACGAGCAGTACTTC
j_call: TRBJ1-6; v_call: TRBV27; d_call: -; clone_size: -; cdr3_aa: CASSFRDSPLHF; cdr3_nt: TGTGCCAGCAGTTTCAGGGATTCACCCCTCCACTTT
j_call: TRBJ2-5; v_call: TRBV5-1; d_call: -; clone_size: -; cdr3_aa: CASSLDSQETQYF; cdr3_nt: TGCGCCAGCAGCTTAGACAGCCAAGAGACCCAGTACTTC
j_call: TRBJ1-1; v_call: TRBV7-2; d_call: -; clone_size: -; cdr3_aa: CASSLHGQGTEAFF; cdr3_nt: TGTGCCAGCAGCTTACACGGCCAGGGCACTGAAGCTTTCTTT
j_call: TRBJ1-2; v_call: TRBV5-1; d_call: TRBD1; clone_size: -; cdr3_aa: CASSLAAGTGGNYGYTF; cdr3_nt: TGCGCCAGCAGCTTAGCCGCCGGGACAGGGGGCAACTATGGCTACACCTTC
j_call: TRBJ1-4; v_call: TRBV2; d_call: -; clone_size: -; cdr3_aa: CASSGQGGEKLFF; cdr3_nt: TGTGCCAGCAGTGGGCAGGGTGGGGAAAAACTGTTTTTT
j_call: TRBJ2-3; v_call: TRBV6-6; d_call: TRBD1; clone_size: -; cdr3_aa: CASSNRGQGLPDTQYF; cdr3_nt: TGTGCCAGCAGTAACCGGGGACAGGGGCTGCCAGATACGCAGTATTTT